What follows is one T cell receptor (beta chain) and its context. Its antigen is undetermined. The source of the sample is a study of OX40 agonist ivuxolimab in advanced cancers. Study conclusions and caveats: The authors did not determine the antigen specificity of the expanded peripheral T cells. In the 0.1 to 3.0 mg/kg range, CD4+ and CD8+ blood T cells had expanded clonally by week 6.

Germline CDR1 is SGHNT and CDR2 is YENEEA. V was clipped by 4 bases and J by 5 bases; unmatched bases: 3. This CDR3 region has 15 residues. Generated by immunoSEQ multiplex PCR, the TCRdb table keeps only in-frame clones and is missing some. This table has 55,000 to 70,000 clones, 85% appearing once. The TCR comes from an adult with an advanced solid tumor such as melanoma, head and neck, liver or kidney cancer. The specimen was CD4+ or CD8+ T cells sorted from blood, collected in a trial of the OX40 agonist ivuxolimab. The chain employs TRBV11-3 and TRBJ2-1, with 12 bases that match TRBD2. The CDR3 DNA reads as TGTGCCAGCAGCTCGCTAGCGGGGGGGAACAATGAGCAGTTCTTC. Its translation: CASSSLAGGNNEQFF. The complete variable domain, with remaining parts taken from reference TRBV11-3 and TRBJ2-1, reads EAGVVQSPRYKIIEKKQPVAFWCNPISGHNTLYWYLQNLGQGPELLIRYENEEAVDDSQLPKDRFSAERLKGVDSTLKIQPAELGDSAVYLCASSSLAGGNNEQFFGPGTRLTVL.